Detailed here is one TCR beta chain. The sample is drawn from a study of patients and donors after allogeneic stem cell transplantation. TCRdb ran MiXCR on the RT-PCR reads and lists one entry per CDR3 protein. Among around 200,000 distinct CDR3 sequences listed, around 40% were seen once. CDR1 and CDR2 from the germline V gene are LNHNV and YYDKDF (reference sequence). This CDR3 contains 14 residues. Trimming removed 3 bases at V and 13 bases at J, with 19 bases between. The chain employs TRBV15 and TRBJ2-1, with a tentative D call TRBD2 (6 bases). The sequencing input was blood, either unsorted or a sorted T cell fraction (not recorded which). This clonotype was obtained from a human donor who was either an allogeneic HSCT recipient or a stem cell or donor lymphocyte infusion donor (not recorded which). It is not recorded whose cells these are; they may come from a transplant donor. CDR3 bases: TGTGCCACCAGCAGCTCGGCAGAGGGAGGTAATCAGTTCTTC. Encoded protein: CATSSSAEGGNQFF.